A single sample is the source of the 3 T cell receptor beta chains below, sequenced in a study of tumor T cells in aggressive B-cell lymphoma. Generated by immunoSEQ multiplex PCR, the TCRdb table keeps only in-frame clones and is missing some. This table has just under 10,000 clones, 65% to 90% appearing once. The sample comprised tumor tissue. The receptors come from an adult with diffuse large B cell lymphoma.

V gene TRBV18 combines with J gene TRBJ1-1; the D gene is possibly TRBD1 (5 bases). The V gene lost 6 bases and the J gene lost 0 bases, with 8 bases spanning the gap. The CDR3 loop spans 13 amino acids. CDR1 and CDR2 from the germline V gene are KGHSH and LQKENI. Here the CDR3 DNA reads TGTGCCAGCTCGACAGACATGAACACTGAAGCTTTCTTT. It yields the protein CASSTDMNTEAFF.

V is TRBV7-9 and J is TRBJ2-7; D not resolved. Germline CDR1 and CDR2: SEHNR and FQNEAQ (reference sequence). The CDR3 is 13 residues long. Trimming took off 3 bases at V and 5 bases at J, with 11 bases between the two ends. CDR3 region: CASSFSGFNEQYF. In DNA, the CDR3 is TGTGCCAGCAGCTTTTCAGGCTTCAACGAGCAGTACTTC.

The chain combines TRBV7-3 with TRBJ2-5, with D possibly matching TRBD1 (6 bases). This CDR3 has 13 residues. CDR1 SGHTA and CDR2 FQGTGA come from the germline V gene. V was shortened by 5 bases and J by 4 bases, with 11 bases between the two germline ends. CDR3 sequence reads: CASSPQGRETQYF. Here the CDR3 DNA reads TGTGCCAGCAGCCCACAGGGAAGAGAGACCCAGTACTTC.